This T cell receptor (beta chain) was recovered during a study of T cells after yellow fever vaccination. Overall study results and limits: CD4 and CD8 compartments shared a small share of clonotypes, likely from convergent recombination. It was the secondary response that reached its peak faster, day 5 versus 15, but it was weaker. Subsequent to the booster, the majority of primary-vaccination clones reappeared (96% CD4, 80% to 90% CD8).

A 5'RACE template-switching step, the method used to make TCR cDNA, added a universal primer site and UMIs. TCRdb reanalysed the 5' RACE reads using MiXCR and keeps one entry per CDR3 protein. The table has just under 600,000 distinct CDR3 sequences, approximately 15% seen once. This clonotype was counted many times. Its cognate antigen is unknown. V lost 2 bases, J lost 8 bases, and 5 bases lay in between. Germline V gene lookup returns CDR1 SGHDT and CDR2 YYEEEE. The CDR3 length is 11 residues. The sequence was collected from a man aged 30 to 45 who received the YFV17D yellow fever vaccine. The input for sequencing was PBMCs, taken on the day of the yellow fever booster vaccination. The genes are TRBV5-6 and TRBJ2-1; no firm D call. The CDR3 here is CASSFVDEQFF. CDR3 bases: TGTGCCAGCAGCTTCGTCGATGAGCAGTTCTTC.